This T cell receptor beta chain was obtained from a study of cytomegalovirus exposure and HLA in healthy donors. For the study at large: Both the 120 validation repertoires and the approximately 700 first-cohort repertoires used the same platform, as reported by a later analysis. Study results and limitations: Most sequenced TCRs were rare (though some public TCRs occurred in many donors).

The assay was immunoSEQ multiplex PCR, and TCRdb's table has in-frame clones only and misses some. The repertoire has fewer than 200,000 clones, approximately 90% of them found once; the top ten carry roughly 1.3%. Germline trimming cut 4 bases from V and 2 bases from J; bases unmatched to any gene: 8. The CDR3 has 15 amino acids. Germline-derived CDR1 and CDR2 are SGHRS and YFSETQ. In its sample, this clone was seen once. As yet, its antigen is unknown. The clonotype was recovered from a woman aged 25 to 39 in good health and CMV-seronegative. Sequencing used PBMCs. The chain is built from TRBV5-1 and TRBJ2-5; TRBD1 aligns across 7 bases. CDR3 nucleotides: TGCGCCAGCAGCAAGGACAGGCCGAGGCAAGAGACCCAGTACTTC. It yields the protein CASSKDRPRQETQYF.